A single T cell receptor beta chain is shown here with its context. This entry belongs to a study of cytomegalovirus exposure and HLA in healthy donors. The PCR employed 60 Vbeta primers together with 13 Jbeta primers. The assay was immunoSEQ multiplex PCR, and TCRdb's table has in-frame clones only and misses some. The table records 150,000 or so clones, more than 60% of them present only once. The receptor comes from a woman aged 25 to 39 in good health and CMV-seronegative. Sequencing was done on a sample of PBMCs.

CDR3 coding DNA: TGTGCCTGGAGTGTACAGGGGGGCTTGAACACTGAAGCTTTCTTT. It yields the protein CAWSVQGGLNTEAFF. This chain joins TRBV30 and TRBJ1-1; 8 nucleotides line up with TRBD1. V was pared by 0 bases and J by 0 bases, with 3 bases of the junction left unmatched. CDR3 length: 15 residues. Germline CDR1 is GTSNPN and CDR2 is SVGIG (reference sequence).